The TCR beta chain described here comes from a study of blood T cell repertoires in COVID-19. About the research overall: Samples of COVID-19 (acute and convalescent) were obtained from the United States, Italy and Spain. The analysed material was cDNA or gDNA that came from T cells, B-cell-depleted T cells, or PBMCs.

J gave up 5 bases and V 8 bases, and 10 bases lay outside the gene matches. The CDR3 covers 14 residues. CDR1 is SNHLY, CDR2 FYNNEI, per germline. How the authors handled the data: Amplification from reference gene primers served as the basis for estimated nucleated cell counts. The protocol was immunoSEQ multiplex PCR, while the TCRdb copy is restricted to in-frame clones and leaves out a portion. D and trimming were read from the DNA, whereas the V and J calls and clone size are those reported in that table. The data show more than 70,000 clones, 70% to 90% seen once. The genes are TRBV2 and TRBJ1-1; TRBD1 matches at 8 bases. Sequencing input: peripheral blood. This TCR came from an elderly woman with acute or convalescent COVID-19. The CDR3 DNA follows: TGTGCCAGCGTGGGCAGGGGGCTCATAACTGAAGCTTTCTTT. Amino acids: CASVGRGLITEAFF. The full variable domain, its missing parts supplied by reference TRBV2 and TRBJ1-1, is EPEVTQTPSHQVTQMGQEVILRCVPISNHLYFYWYRQILGQKVEFLVSFYNNEISEKSEIFDDQFSVERPDGSNFTLKIRSTKLEDSAMYFCASVGRGLITEAFFGQGTRLTVV.